This TCR beta chain was found in a study of vaccination effects on CD4 cells after COVID-19. Study results and caveats: Only 1 of 255 vaccine-induced clones from healthy vaccinees cross-reacted with common cold coronaviruses. Infection-derived and vaccine-derived clones contracted markedly late after vaccination.

In regard to this clone: Its target is not known.

Germline V lookup: CDR1 SNHLY, CDR2 FYNNEI. The CDR3 sequence is 15 residues long. V was trimmed by 6 bases and J by 0 bases, leaving 13 bases between them. In the ViraFEST assay, antigen-specific CD4+ clonotypes were identified by expansion after peptide-pool stimulation. Having been cultured for around nine days, the cells underwent CD4+ T cell isolation. Among the vaccine recipients, none had a prior SARS-CoV-2 infection, and nucleocapsid antibodies were negative. Half of the medium was exchanged for IL-2 medium on both days 3 and 7. TCRdb's copy holds only in-frame clones and misses some; the assay was immunoSEQ multiplex PCR. Of 35,000 to 40,000 clones in the sample, around 66% are singletons; the top ten hold under 15%.

The clonotype comes from a human donor who received a COVID-19 vaccine. Sequencing was performed on CD4+ T cells from PBMCs cultured with HCoV-OC43 spike peptides, taken before COVID-19 vaccination. Regarding subset: HCoV-OC43 spike overlapping peptide pool stimulation. The chain joins TRBV2 to TRBJ2-3, with a weak D call TRBD2 (5 bases). The CDR3 is CASRMTGGSTDTQYF. DNA for the CDR3: TGTGCCAGCAGGATGACTGGCGGGAGCACAGATACGCAGTATTTT.